The 7 T cell receptor beta chains below all came from one sample that was sequenced in a study of low-dose radiotherapy and immunotherapy resistance in tumors. Sample time point: before trial treatment. Primers targeting TRAV and TRBV primed first-strand cDNA, covering alpha and beta chains. Amplification of TCRs used a constant-region primer and V-primer adapter for about 21 PCR cycles. TCRdb re-called the reads with MiXCR, one entry per CDR3 protein. In the table there are 60,000 to 90,000 distinct CDR3 sequences, 30% to 40% of which are singletons. Material: PBMCs, obtained before treatment. All receptors come from a female donor with ovarian cancer.

This clonotype has more than one count but fewer than ten. This chain uses TRBV28 with TRBJ2-7; TRBD2 is a possible D gene (5 bases). V was shortened by 6 bases and J by 2 bases, with 20 bases between the two germline ends. The CDR3 spans 16 residues. Germline CDR1 is MDHEN and CDR2 is SYDVKM. CDR3: CASSPWSGDYPYEQYF. In nucleotides, the CDR3 is TGTGCCAGCAGCCCTTGGAGCGGAGATTACCCCTACGAGCAGTACTTC.

This clonotype was seen repeatedly, ten times or more. The chain employs TRBV15 and TRBJ2-5; 8 bases are shared with TRBD1. Trimming cost V 4 bases and J 4 bases; bases outside gene matches: 11. The germline CDR1 and CDR2 sequences are LNHNV and YYDKDF (reference sequence). The CDR3 loop spans 16 amino acids. CDR3 coding DNA: TGTGCCACCAGCACCAGAGACAGGGGCGGCGGAGAGACCCAGTACTTC. Translating gives CATSTRDRGGGETQYF.

This clonotype showed up many times. The chain combines TRBV5-1 with TRBJ2-7; 10 nucleotides agree with TRBD1. CDR1 and CDR2 from the germline V gene are SGHRS and YFSETQ. Unmatched junction bases numbered 7, after V lost 7 bases and J lost 3 bases. The length of the CDR3 is 14 residues. CDR3 coding DNA: TGCGCCAGCCAACCGGGACAGGGGAGCTACGAGCAGTACTTC. It is translated as CASQPGQGSYEQYF.

Note on this clonotype: A far larger clone is one base from this, pointing to a likely read error. J is TRBJ2-5 and V is TRBV9; 8 nucleotides match TRBD1. With V trimmed by 6 bases and J by 11 bases, 9 bases remained unmatched. The germline CDR1 and CDR2 sequences are SGDLS and YYNGEE. The CDR3 has 12 amino acids. The DNA of the CDR3 is TGTGCCAGCAACTTAGACAGGGGAAAGCAGTACTTC. Translating gives CASNLDRGKQYF.

The rearrangement uses TRBV27 and TRBJ2-7; 7 nucleotides align to TRBD2. The CDR3 loop spans 15 amino acids. Trimming took 4 bases from V and 4 from J; bases not matched to a gene: 10. Germline values: CDR1 MNHEY, CDR2 SMNVEV (reference sequence). This chain's CDR3 is CASSSPGRVRYEQYF. CDR3 in DNA: TGTGCCAGCAGTTCCCCGGGGAGGGTGCGGTACGAGCAGTACTTC.

The rearrangement joins TRBV6-2 or TRBV6-3 to TRBJ1-5; 7 bases line up with TRBD1. J gave up 7 bases and V 2 bases, and 8 bases lay outside the gene matches. Germline assignment: CDR1 MNHEY and CDR2 SVGEGT. This CDR3 contains 15 residues. The CDR3 is CASSYNRGEGQPQHF. The CDR3 coding sequence is TGTGCCAGCAGTTACAACAGGGGAGAGGGACAGCCCCAGCATTTT.

This clonotype was counted a few times. V usage is TRBV5-6 and J usage is TRBJ2-1, with 9 bases fitting TRBD2. Trimming at V came to 3 bases and at J to 12 bases, leaving 1 base not matched to a gene. This CDR3 comprises 11 residues. Germline V gene lookup returns CDR1 SGHDT and CDR2 YYEEEE. The CDR3 region has the DNA TGTGCCAGCAGCTCAGCGGGGGGGCAGTTCTTC. It is translated as CASSSAGGQFF.